These 14 T cell receptor beta chains came from one sample sequenced in a study of shared clonotypes between healthy human individuals. Sequencing used immunoSEQ multiplex PCR; TCRdb keeps in-frame clones, though not all of them. The sample has fewer than 600,000 clones; roughly 80% are singletons. Input material: PBMCs. These receptor sequences come from a woman between 40 and 50 years old in good health. Some clones in this sample may be carry-over from other donors' samples.

This clone has just one count. The V gene is TRBV25-1, the J gene TRBJ2-1; TRBD2 matches 12 bases. CDR1 is MGHDK and CDR2 is SYGVNS in the germline V gene. Losses at the gene ends were 0 bases for V and 8 bases for J; bases not matched to a gene: 8. The CDR3 sequence is 17 residues long. CDR3 in DNA: TGTGCCAGCAGTGAATATGAGAGACTAGCGGGAGACTATGAGCAGTTCTTC. Its protein is CASSEYERLAGDYEQFF.

The chain carries TRBV7-9 and TRBJ1-1; 7 positions match TRBD1. Germline CDR1 SEHNR, CDR2 FQNEAQ (reference sequence). J was trimmed by 4 bases and V by 4 bases; bases with no gene match: 6. This CDR3 is built from 14 residues. CDR3 loop: CASSSQGGTTEAFF. The CDR3 nucleotides read TGTGCCAGCAGCTCTCAGGGGGGGACCACTGAAGCTTTCTTT.

Only one count was recorded for this clone. The chain carries TRBV18 and TRBJ1-1, with D maybe TRBD1 (5 bases). V lost 4 bases, J lost 5 bases, and 14 bases lay in between. The CDR3 has 14 amino acids. Germline V gene data show CDR1 as KGHSH and CDR2 as LQKENI. CDR3 sequence: CASSLQGEGTEAFF. The CDR3 DNA is TGTGCCAGCTCACTCCAGGGTGAGGGGACTGAAGCTTTCTTT. The full variable domain, with the rest looked up from reference TRBV18 and TRBJ1-1, is NAGVMQNPRHLVRRRGQEARLRCSPMKGHSHVYWYRQLPEEGLKFMVYLQKENIIDESGMPKERFSAEFPKEGPSILRIQQVVRGDSAAYFCASSLQGEGTEAFFGQGTRLTVV.

J is TRBJ1-4 and V is TRBV28; D is ambiguous. Trimming left V 2 bases short and J 12 bases short, with 22 bases between. Germline CDR1 reads MDHEN; CDR2 reads SYDVKM. The CDR3 length is 16 residues. The CDR3: CASSLLPPAFSGELFF. Written as DNA, the CDR3 is TGTGCCAGCAGTTTACTTCCTCCCGCATTCTCCGGGGAACTGTTTTTT.

This clone was observed a handful of times. The chain employs TRBV12-5 and TRBJ1-2; D is perhaps TRBD1 (5 bases). CDR3 length: 12 residues. With 6 bases removed from V and 5 bases from J, the gap between germline ends came to 10 bases. CDR1 is LGHNT, CDR2 FRNRAP, per germline. The CDR3 loop is CASGRDGYGYTF. The CDR3 bases are TGTGCTAGTGGCAGGGATGGGTATGGCTACACCTTC.

The chain links TRBV9 to TRBJ2-7; 10 positions agree with TRBD2. In germline, CDR1 is SGDLS, CDR2 YYNGEE. V was pared by 3 bases and J by 4 bases, with 22 bases of the junction left unmatched. CDR3 length equals 20 residues. The CDR3 DNA sequence: TGTGCCAGCAGCGCACCCCCCACCAGCGGGAGGGCTGCCCCGTGGTACGAGCAGTACTTC. This gives the protein CASSAPPTSGRAAPWYEQYF.

This chain joins TRBV27 and TRBJ2-2; D is possibly TRBD2 (6 bases). CDR1 is MNHEY, CDR2 SMNVEV, per germline (reference sequence). The CDR3 totals 17 residues. With 7 bases removed from V and 5 bases from J, the gap between germline ends came to 23 bases. The CDR3 sequence: CASTRDLTQLRTGELFF. The DNA for the CDR3 is TGTGCCAGCACCCGGGACTTGACCCAACTGAGGACCGGGGAGCTGTTTTTT.

The chain has TRBV9 and TRBJ2-5; 11 bases align to TRBD2. V trimming: 2 bases; J trimming: 4 bases; junction bases outside the gene matches: 13. The V gene's germline CDR1 is SGDLS and CDR2 YYNGEE. This CDR3 is 18 amino acids long. CDR3: CASSVLGTSGRVGETQYF. Here the CDR3 DNA reads TGTGCCAGCAGCGTCCTCGGGACTAGCGGCCGAGTCGGAGAGACCCAGTACTTC.

The chain employs TRBV29-1 and TRBJ1-4; D unresolved. CDR3 length equals 15 residues. Germline CDR1 reads SQVTM; CDR2 reads ANQGSEA. V dropped 0 bases and J dropped 0 bases, with 8 bases sitting between them. Written as DNA, the CDR3 is TGCAGCGTTGAAGAGAGAGATGCAACTAATGAAAAACTGTTTTTT. Amino acids: CSVEERDATNEKLFF.

In this sample, this clone turned up many times. The chain recombines TRBV4-2 with TRBJ2-7; 8 bases fit TRBD2. Germline V gives CDR1 LGHNA, CDR2 YNFKEQ. The CDR3 contains 16 residues. The V segment lost 0 bases and the J segment 5 bases; nucleotides outside the gene matches: 9. CDR3 DNA sequence: TGTGCCAGCAGCCAAGATTTAGGGAGCGGGAGAGACGAGCAGTACTTC. Protein: CASSQDLGSGRDEQYF.

This chain links TRBV30 with TRBJ2-7; 12 bases align to TRBD2. The CDR3 length is 13 residues. V trimming: 4 bases; J trimming: 4 bases; junction bases outside the gene matches: 2. The germline V gene has CDR1 GTSNPN and CDR2 SVGIG (reference sequence). This CDR3 is CAWTGLAGYEQYF. In nucleotides, the CDR3 is TGTGCCTGGACGGGACTAGCGGGTTACGAGCAGTACTTC.

This sequence joins TRBV5-1 and TRBJ2-4; 8 bases agree with TRBD1. V dropped 4 bases and J dropped 7; count of bases not matched to a gene: 7. The CDR3 runs 14 residues. Germline V lookup: CDR1 SGHRS, CDR2 YFSETQ. The CDR3 reads CASSPQGAGNIQYF. CDR3 nucleotide sequence: TGCGCCAGCAGCCCTCAGGGGGCTGGCAACATTCAGTACTTC.

The chain is built from TRBV5-1 and TRBJ1-2, with D uncertain. Germline assignment: CDR1 SGHRS and CDR2 YFSETQ. V gave up 4 bases and J gave up 4 bases, with 14 bases separating them. The CDR3 spans 14 residues. The CDR3 loop is CASSPARGGYGYTF. In DNA, the CDR3 is TGCGCCAGCAGCCCCGCTCGGGGAGGCTATGGCTACACCTTC.

The rearrangement uses TRBV6-5 and TRBJ2-7; D is uncertain. The germline V gene encodes CDR1 MNHEY and CDR2 SVGAGI. V gave up 4 bases and J gave up 2 bases, with 3 bases separating them. The length of the CDR3 is 11 residues. The CDR3 nucleotides are TGTGCCAGCAGTTCCACCTACGAGCAGTACTTC. Translating it yields CASSSTYEQYF.